The 32 T cell receptor beta chains in this list originate from one sample, sequenced in a study of blood T cells in healthy people across ages. A second PCR of about 6 to 12 cycles used a sample-barcoded 5' primer and a J-beta primer mix. MiXCR, run by TCRdb on the 5' RACE reads, gives a single entry per CDR3 protein. Altogether about 970,000 distinct CDR3 sequences are present, roughly 47% being singletons, with the ten largest covering over 20%. The sequencing sample was made of blood. All receptors derive from a woman aged 60 to 75 in good health.

A few counts support this clonotype. The chain is built from TRBV28 and TRBJ1-2, with unresolved D. V gave up 8 bases and J gave up 0 bases, with 19 bases separating them. The CDR3 is 16 residues long. Germline CDR1 is MDHEN and CDR2 is SYDVKM. CDR3 nucleotide sequence: TGTGCCAGCGCACCCGGAGATAGCAGCGCTAACTATGGCTACACCTTC. Its protein product is CASAPGDSSANYGYTF.

This clonotype has just one count. V gene TRBV7-9 combines with J gene TRBJ1-1; TRBD1 is a possible D gene (5 bases). The V gene's germline CDR1 is SEHNR and CDR2 FQNEAQ (reference sequence). V was clipped by 2 bases and J by 2 bases, with 6 bases between them. The CDR3 runs 13 residues. The CDR3 bases are TGTGCCAGCAGCTTAAGGGACAACACTGAAGCTTTCTTT. This gives the protein CASSLRDNTEAFF.

The sample holds a few counts of this clonotype. The chain has TRBV29-1 and TRBJ1-2; TRBD1 matches 7 bases. The germline gives CDR1 SQVTM, CDR2 ANQGSEA. The CDR3 consists of 13 residues. The J segment lost 4 bases and the V segment lost 7 bases, leaving 9 bases of the junction unmatched. In DNA form, the CDR3 reads TGCAGCGCCTATGAAGGGGGCCCCTATGGCTACACCTTC. It codes for CSAYEGGPYGYTF.

There are a few counts of this clonotype. The chain is built from TRBV5-1 and TRBJ2-7; 7 bases fit TRBD2. V lost 2 bases and J lost 2; bases outside the gene matches: 7. The CDR3 is 15 residues long. The germline V gene encodes CDR1 SGHRS and CDR2 YFSETQ. DNA for the CDR3: TGCGCCAGCAGCTTAACCCAAGGACTAGCCTACGAGCAGTACTTC. Translating it yields CASSLTQGLAYEQYF.

This clonotype was detected a few times. The chain carries TRBV6-5 and TRBJ1-1; D possibly corresponds to TRBD1 (5 bases). Trimming stripped 6 bases from V and 2 bases from J, with 13 bases between. CDR1 MNHEY and CDR2 SVGAGI come from the germline V gene. The CDR3 runs to 14 residues. DNA of the CDR3: TGTGCCAGCAGATTCGGGACGGTAAACACTGAAGCTTTCTTT. This encodes CASRFGTVNTEAFF.

In this sample, this clonotype turned up a few times. The rearrangement joins TRBV6-5 to TRBJ2-7; 7 bases are shared with TRBD1. This CDR3 contains 14 residues. CDR1 is MNHEY and CDR2 is SVGAGI in the germline V gene. V lost 2 bases and J lost 2; bases outside the gene matches: 3. CDR3 coding DNA: TGTGCCAGCAGTTACGGGACAGTACCCTACGAGCAGTACTTC. Translated, it gives CASSYGTVPYEQYF.

Many counts were recorded for this clonotype. The gene calls are TRBV7-2 and TRBJ2-7, with 7 nucleotides matching TRBD1. Trimming cost V 3 bases and J 2 bases; bases outside gene matches: 1. The CDR3 length is 13 residues. CDR1 and CDR2 (germline): SGHTA, FQGNSA. The CDR3 DNA follows: TGTGCCAGCAGCTTGGGACAGCCCTACGAGCAGTACTTC. Its translation is CASSLGQPYEQYF.

The chain recombines TRBV28 with TRBJ2-7; no clear D gene. The CDR3 is made up of 14 amino acids. Germline CDR1 is MDHEN and CDR2 is SYDVKM. Trimming took 4 bases from V and 1 from J, leaving 11 bases between them. CDR3 loop: CASSSPSISYEQYF. The CDR3 DNA sequence: TGTGCCAGCAGTTCCCCGTCCATTTCCTACGAGCAGTACTTC.

This clonotype was counted ten times or more. V gene TRBV28 combines with J gene TRBJ1-2; weak D call: TRBD1 (6 bases). The V end was cut by 5 bases, the J end by 4 bases, with 17 bases between. The germline V gene encodes CDR1 MDHEN and CDR2 SYDVKM. The CDR3 loop spans 15 amino acids. The CDR3 sequence is CASSPLGQGTYGYTF. For the CDR3, the DNA is TGTGCCAGCAGTCCCCTCGGCCAGGGGACCTATGGCTACACCTTC.

V and J are TRBV4-3 and TRBJ2-1, with D possibly being TRBD1 (5 bases). The CDR3 extends over 18 amino acids. Between the trimmed V and J ends, which lost 0 bases and 7 bases, there was a span of 22 bases. Per germline, CDR1 LGHNA and CDR2 YSLEER. CDR3 residues: CASSQEPEAPGSGNEQFF. DNA for the CDR3: TGCGCCAGCAGCCAAGAACCAGAAGCCCCAGGGTCTGGGAATGAGCAGTTCTTC.

The chain links TRBV2 to TRBJ1-2; D is undetermined. The V and J ends lost 8 bases and 4 bases respectively, with 14 bases between them. Germline V gene lookup returns CDR1 SNHLY and CDR2 FYNNEI. CDR3 length equals 13 residues. This CDR3 reads CASVRASGYGYTF. CDR3 DNA: TGTGCCAGCGTTCGGGCATCCGGCTATGGCTACACCTTC. Based on the CDR3 plus reference TRBV2 and TRBJ1-2, the full variable domain is EPEVTQTPSHQVTQMGQEVILRCVPISNHLYFYWYRQILGQKVEFLVSFYNNEISEKSEIFDDQFSVERPDGSNFTLKIRSTKLEDSAMYFCASVRASGYGYTFGSGTRLTVV.

The rearrangement links TRBV15 to TRBJ2-1; D uncertain. Germline assignment: CDR1 LNHNV and CDR2 YYDKDF (reference sequence). V shed 1 base and J shed 1 base, with 11 bases lying between them. The CDR3 covers 16 residues. CDR3 sequence (DNA): TGTGCCACCAGCAGAGTTCTAGGCTTTTCCTACAATGAGCAGTTCTTC. It specifies CATSRVLGFSYNEQFF.

V usage is TRBV7-3 and J usage is TRBJ2-1, with a weak D call TRBD1 (6 bases). Trimming stripped 1 base from V and 6 bases from J, with 13 bases between. In germline, CDR1 is SGHTA, CDR2 FQGTGA. CDR3 size: 15 residues. As DNA, the CDR3 is TGTGCCAGCAGCTTAAGAGGCAGGGGTCCCAATGAGCAGTTCTTC. It is translated as CASSLRGRGPNEQFF.

The chain links TRBV20-1 to TRBJ2-3; D unclear. Between the trimmed V and J ends, which lost 3 bases and 4 bases, there was a span of 8 bases. Per the germline V gene, CDR1 is DFQATT and CDR2 is SNEGSKA (reference sequence). This CDR3 spans 12 amino acids. The CDR3 bases are TGCAGTGCTAGGTCCTGGGCAGATACGCAGTATTTT. Residues: CSARSWADTQYF.

CDR3 sequence reads: CASSGRTGLNEQFF. The CDR3 region has the DNA TGCGCCAGCAGCGGCCGGACAGGGTTGAATGAGCAGTTCTTC. The chain has TRBV4-1 and TRBJ2-1; 8 nucleotides agree with TRBD1. This CDR3 contains 14 residues. Germline CDR1 MGHRA, CDR2 YSYEKL. The J segment lost 7 bases and the V segment lost 5 bases, leaving 7 bases of the junction unmatched.

DNA for the CDR3: TGTGCCATCCAGCCGCCAGGGGCCGGGGGTATCCGCGAGCAGTACTTC. Amino acid sequence: CAIQPPGAGGIREQYF. The chain employs TRBV28 and TRBJ2-7, with D perhaps being TRBD1 or TRBD2 (6 bases each). CDR3 length: 16 amino acids. Trimming removed 10 bases at V and 6 bases at J, with 28 bases between. From germline, CDR1 is MDHEN and CDR2 SYDVKM.

This rearrangement joins TRBV25-1 to TRBJ1-6; D is perhaps TRBD1 (5 bases). Germline CDR1 is MGHDK and CDR2 is SYGVNS. V was trimmed by 1 base and J by 5 bases, leaving 12 bases between them. The length of the CDR3 is 16 residues. Here the CDR3 DNA reads TGTGCCAGCAGTGAATTTGGAGGGGAGAATAATTCACCCCTCCACTTT. Residues: CASSEFGGENNSPLHF.

The gene calls are TRBV14 and TRBJ2-1; D may be TRBD2 (6 bases). The V gene's germline CDR1 is SGHDN and CDR2 FVKESK. This CDR3 region has 15 residues. V lost 6 bases, J lost 5 bases, and 17 bases lay in between. The DNA for the CDR3 is TGTGCCAGCAGAACTCAAATCGGGAGCCACAATGAGCAGTTCTTC. Translated, it gives CASRTQIGSHNEQFF.

This clonotype has only a few counts. The V gene is TRBV13, the J gene TRBJ2-6; possibly TRBD2 for D (6 bases). CDR1 and CDR2 from the germline V gene are PRHDT and FYEKMQ (reference sequence). The CDR3 runs to 18 residues. Trimming stripped 0 bases from V and 0 bases from J, with 12 bases between. CDR3 amino acids: CASSLGRSSGSGANVLTF. The CDR3 DNA is TGTGCCAGCAGCTTAGGCCGAAGTAGCGGCTCTGGGGCCAACGTCCTGACTTTC.

Concerning this clonotype: An end of the junction differs from the germline gene, which may be a read error. V and J are TRBV5-5 and TRBJ1-6; 8 positions agree with TRBD1. The CDR3 covers 15 residues. Germline V gene data show CDR1 as SGHKS and CDR2 as YYEKEE (reference sequence). The chain's CDR3 is CASSIPGQAYSPHHF. CDR3 sequence (DNA): TGTGCCAGCAGCATCCCGGGACAGGCCTATTCACCCCACCACTTT.

This clonotype appeared a few times. V is TRBV12-3 or TRBV12-4 and J is TRBJ2-3, with D perhaps matching TRBD1 (6 bases). The length of the CDR3 is 16 residues. Trimming took 5 bases from V and 0 from J, leaving 15 bases between them. CDR3 in amino acids: CASSGGLFSSTDTQYF. For the CDR3, the DNA is TGTGCCAGCAGTGGGGGCTTGTTTTCTAGCACAGATACGCAGTATTTT.

The chain links TRBV4-2 to TRBJ2-1; D gene ambiguous. V dropped 3 bases and J dropped 5 bases, with 8 bases sitting between them. From germline, CDR1 is LGHNA and CDR2 YNFKEQ. CDR3 length equals 13 residues. CDR3 sequence (DNA): TGTGCCAGCAGCCAGCCGACGGACAATGAGCAGTTCTTC. Translation gives CASSQPTDNEQFF.

Worth noting for this clonotype: A read error is possible here, since a much larger clone lies one base away. The V call is TRBV7-2, the J call TRBJ1-5, with unresolved D. Trimming pared 1 base from V and 10 bases from J, leaving 14 bases between. CDR3 length: 14 residues. Germline assignment: CDR1 SGHTA and CDR2 FQGNSA. The CDR3 DNA reads TGTGCCAGCAGCTTAGATAGAAGCCCAGGTCCCCAGCATTTT. Residues: CASSLDRSPGPQHF.

The gene calls are TRBV20-1 and TRBJ2-1; 7 bases are shared with TRBD2. The CDR3 is made up of 14 amino acids. Germline V gene lookup returns CDR1 DFQATT and CDR2 SNEGSKA (reference sequence). V trimming: 7 bases; J trimming: 4 bases; junction bases outside the gene matches: 10. This chain's CDR3 is CSGERVAGYNEQFF. In nucleotides, the CDR3 is TGCAGTGGGGAAAGGGTAGCGGGTTACAATGAGCAGTTCTTC.

With regard to this clonotype: A much more abundant neighbour one base away suggests this may be a read error. V gene TRBV12-3 or TRBV12-4 combines with J gene TRBJ2-7; no definite D call. The CDR3 runs to 12 residues. CDR3 nucleotide sequence: TGTACCAGCAGTTTTATCGGCTACGAGCAGTACTTC. Its translation is CTSSFIGYEQYF.

V and J are TRBV7-9 and TRBJ2-7; D perhaps matches TRBD1 (6 bases). The J call may not be correct, given that the DNA end is closer to TRBJ2-4. This CDR3 is 15 amino acids long. Germline assignment: CDR1 SEHNR and CDR2 FQNEAQ (reference sequence). In DNA, the CDR3 is TGTGCCAGCTCCCTAGGTAGGGGGACCCCTCGCATTCAGTACTTC. Its protein is CASSLGRGTPRIQYF.

The rearrangement uses TRBV6-6 and TRBJ1-4; 7 positions agree with TRBD1. This CDR3 has 15 amino acids. After removal of 5 bases from V and 1 base from J, the junction contained 4 bases not matched to a gene. CDR1 and CDR2 from the germline V gene are MNHNY and SVGAGI (reference sequence). The CDR3 spells CASSRHRGTNEKLFF. The CDR3 DNA is TGTGCCAGCAGTAGACACAGGGGAACTAATGAAAAACTGTTTTTT.

V usage is TRBV28 and J usage is TRBJ2-7; D perhaps matches TRBD1 (8 bases). The CDR3 totals 18 residues. V lost 8 bases and J lost 5, with 31 bases in between. Germline V CDR1 and CDR2: MDHEN, SYDVKM. For the CDR3, the DNA is TGTGCCAGCGACGGGCAGGGGGCATGGCGGGAGCTAAGTAACGAGCAGTACTTC. The encoded protein is CASDGQGAWRELSNEQYF. The whole variable domain, filled in from reference TRBV28 and TRBJ2-7, reads DVKVTQSSRYLVKRTGEKVFLECVQDMDHENMFWYRQDPGLGLRLIYFSYDVKMKEKGDIPEGYSVSREKKERFSLILESASTNQTSMYLCASDGQGAWRELSNEQYFGPGTRLTVT.

This clonotype was detected only a few times. The V gene is TRBV10-3, the J gene TRBJ2-5; D is unresolved. Germline V lookup: CDR1 ENHRY, CDR2 SYGVKD. V was shortened by 8 bases and J by 5 bases, with 12 bases between the two germline ends. The CDR3 totals 12 residues. CDR3 in amino acids: CAIGVTGETQYF. DNA of the CDR3: TGTGCCATCGGTGTGACGGGTGAGACCCAGTACTTC.

The CDR3 sequence is CASSSKGHGGTQYF. CDR3 nucleotide sequence: TGTGCCAGCAGTTCCAAGGGACACGGCGGCACGCAGTATTTT. The chain recombines TRBV27 with TRBJ2-3; weak D call: TRBD1 (6 bases). The CDR3 runs 14 residues. V lost 4 bases to trimming and J lost 9 bases, with 17 bases between them. CDR1 and CDR2 from the germline V gene are MNHEY and SMNVEV (reference sequence).

This clonotype was observed a few times. This chain links TRBV28 with TRBJ2-1; 7 bases match TRBD2. Unmatched junction bases numbered 8, after V lost 8 bases and J lost 4 bases. In germline, CDR1 is MDHEN, CDR2 SYDVKM. This CDR3 comprises 14 residues. CDR3 nucleotide sequence: TGTGCCAGCTCCTTGGGAGGGCTTTACAATGAGCAGTTCTTC. This encodes CASSLGGLYNEQFF.

In this sample, this clonotype turned up a few times. The chain employs TRBV28 and TRBJ2-1; TRBD1 matches at 7 bases. Germline V CDR1 and CDR2: MDHEN, SYDVKM. V was clipped by 1 base and J by 7 bases; unmatched bases: 7. This CDR3 region has 15 residues. CDR3 DNA: TGTGCCAGCAGTTTATCGGCCACAGGGGCGAATGAGCAGTTCTTC. Amino acids: CASSLSATGANEQFF. Looking up the rest from reference TRBV28 and TRBJ2-1 gives the full variable domain: DVKVTQSSRYLVKRTGEKVFLECVQDMDHENMFWYRQDPGLGLRLIYFSYDVKMKEKGDIPEGYSVSREKKERFSLILESASTNQTSMYLCASSLSATGANEQFFGPGTRLTVL.